This T cell receptor (beta chain) was recorded in a study of T cells in Graves' hyperthyroidism and ophthalmopathy. Study details: At the time of initial diagnosis and before any treatment, peripheral blood was collected. Overall study results and limits: Among clonotypes expanded in thyroid above 0.001, most were also found in blood.

This clonotype was observed at least ten times. No antigen is known for it. TCR beta CDR3 regions were amplified from RNA. A first-round RT-PCR of the TCR CDR3 used the HTBI primer set. TCRdb reanalysed the multiplex PCR reads using MiXCR and keeps one entry per CDR3 protein. The sample holds approximately 630,000 distinct CDR3 sequences, around 15% seen once. The V gene's germline CDR1 is MDHEN and CDR2 SYDVKM. The CDR3 extends over 15 amino acids. V gave up 5 bases and J gave up 4 bases; unmatched junction bases: 7. The chain carries TRBV28 and TRBJ2-3, with 9 bases lining up with TRBD2. The clonotype comes from a woman aged 30 to 39 with Graves' hyperthyroidism. Sequenced sample: blood. The CDR3: CASSKGTSRADTQYF. CDR3 bases: TGTGCCAGCAGTAAAGGGACTAGCCGGGCAGATACGCAGTATTTT.